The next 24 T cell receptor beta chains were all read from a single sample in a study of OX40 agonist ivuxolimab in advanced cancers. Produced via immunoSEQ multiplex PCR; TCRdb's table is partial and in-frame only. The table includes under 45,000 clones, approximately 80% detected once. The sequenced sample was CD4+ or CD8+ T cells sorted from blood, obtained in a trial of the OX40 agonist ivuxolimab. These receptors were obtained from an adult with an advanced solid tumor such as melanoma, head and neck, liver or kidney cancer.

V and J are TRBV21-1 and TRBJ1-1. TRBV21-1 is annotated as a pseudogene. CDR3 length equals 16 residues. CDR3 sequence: CASSKVEISRGTEAFF. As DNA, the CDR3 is TGTGCCAGCAGCAAAGTGGAGATTTCGAGAGGGACTGAAGCTTTCTTT.

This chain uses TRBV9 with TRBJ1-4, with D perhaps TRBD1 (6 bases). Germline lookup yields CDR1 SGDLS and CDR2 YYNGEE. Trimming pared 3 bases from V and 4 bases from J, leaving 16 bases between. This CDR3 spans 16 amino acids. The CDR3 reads CASSAGVGGLNEKLFF. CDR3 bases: TGTGCCAGCAGCGCTGGGGTGGGGGGCCTTAATGAAAAACTGTTTTTT.

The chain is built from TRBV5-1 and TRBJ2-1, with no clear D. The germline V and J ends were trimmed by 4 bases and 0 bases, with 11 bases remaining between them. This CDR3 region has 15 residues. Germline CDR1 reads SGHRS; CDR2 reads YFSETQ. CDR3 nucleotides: TGCGCCAGCAGCCCCCAGTCGAGCTCCTACAATGAGCAGTTCTTC. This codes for CASSPQSSSYNEQFF.

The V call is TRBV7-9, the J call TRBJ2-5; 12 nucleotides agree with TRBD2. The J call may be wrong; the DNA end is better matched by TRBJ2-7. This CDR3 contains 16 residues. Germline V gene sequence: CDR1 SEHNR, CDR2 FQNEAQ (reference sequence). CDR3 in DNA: TGTGCCAGCAGCCAGGGACTAGCGGGCTTATCCTACGAGCAGTACTTC. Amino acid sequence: CASSQGLAGLSYEQYF.

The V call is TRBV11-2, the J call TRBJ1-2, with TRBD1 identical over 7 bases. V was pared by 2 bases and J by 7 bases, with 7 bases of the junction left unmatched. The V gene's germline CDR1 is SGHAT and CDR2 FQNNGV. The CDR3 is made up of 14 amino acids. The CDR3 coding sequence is TGTGCCAGCAGCTTATACGACAGGGTTGGTGGCTACACCTTC. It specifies CASSLYDRVGGYTF.

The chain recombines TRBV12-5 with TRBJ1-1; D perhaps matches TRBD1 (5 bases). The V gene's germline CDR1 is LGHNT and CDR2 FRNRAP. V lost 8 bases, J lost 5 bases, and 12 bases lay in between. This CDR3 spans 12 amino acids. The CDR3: CASRREGTEAFF. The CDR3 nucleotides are TGTGCTAGTCGCAGGGAGGGGACTGAAGCTTTCTTT.

The CDR3 DNA reads as TGCGCCAGCAGCCTGGGACAGAGTTCCTACGAGCAGTACTTC. It is translated as CASSLGQSSYEQYF. The chain joins TRBV5-1 to TRBJ2-7, with TRBD1 matching 7 bases. The CDR3 runs 14 residues. Germline trimming cut 4 bases from V and 1 base from J; bases unmatched to any gene: 5. Germline lookup yields CDR1 SGHRS and CDR2 YFSETQ. Complete variable domain (other parts from reference TRBV5-1 and TRBJ2-7): KAGVTQTPRYLIKTRGQQVTLSCSPISGHRSVSWYQQTPGQGLQFLFEYFSETQRNKGNFPGRFSGRQFSNSRSEMNVSTLELGDSALYLCASSLGQSSYEQYFGPGTRLTVT.

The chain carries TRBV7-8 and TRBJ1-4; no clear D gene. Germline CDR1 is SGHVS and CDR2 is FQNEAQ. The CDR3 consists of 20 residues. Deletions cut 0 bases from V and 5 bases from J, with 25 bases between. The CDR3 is CASSLAYTSGSGLMNEKLFF. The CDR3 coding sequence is TGTGCCAGCAGCTTAGCCTACACCTCGGGATCCGGATTAATGAATGAAAAACTGTTTTTT.

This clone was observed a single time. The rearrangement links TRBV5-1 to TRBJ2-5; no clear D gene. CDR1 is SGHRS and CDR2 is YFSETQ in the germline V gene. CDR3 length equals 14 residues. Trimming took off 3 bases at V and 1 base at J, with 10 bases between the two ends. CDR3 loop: CASSSQGIQETQYF. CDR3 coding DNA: TGCGCCAGCAGCTCGCAAGGGATCCAAGAGACCCAGTACTTC.

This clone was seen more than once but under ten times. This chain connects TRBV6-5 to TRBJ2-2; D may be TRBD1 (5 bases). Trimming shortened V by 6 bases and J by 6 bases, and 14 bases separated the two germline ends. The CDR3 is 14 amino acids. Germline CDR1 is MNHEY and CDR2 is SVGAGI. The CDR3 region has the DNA TGTGCCAGCAGAAATCAGGGTAACGCCGGGGAGCTGTTTTTT. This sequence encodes CASRNQGNAGELFF.

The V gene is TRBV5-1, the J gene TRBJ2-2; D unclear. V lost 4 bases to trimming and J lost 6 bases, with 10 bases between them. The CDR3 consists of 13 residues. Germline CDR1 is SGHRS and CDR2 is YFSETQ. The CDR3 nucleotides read TGCGCCAGCAGCCCATTACCCGCCGGGGAGCTGTTTTTT. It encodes CASSPLPAGELFF.

The CDR3 DNA reads as TGTGCCAGCAGCCCCGGGACAGCTCGGGCAGATACGCAGTATTTT. Its translation is CASSPGTARADTQYF. The chain is built from TRBV7-3 and TRBJ2-3; 7 nucleotides align to TRBD1. The V gene's germline CDR1 is SGHTA and CDR2 FQGTGA. V shed 5 bases and J 4 bases; nucleotides not matched to a gene: 9. The CDR3 runs to 15 residues. Together with reference TRBV7-3 and TRBJ2-3, the CDR3 gives the full variable domain: GAGVSQTPSNKVTEKGKYVELRCDPISGHTALYWYRQSLGQGPEFLIYFQGTGAADDSGLPNDRFFAVRPEGSVSTLKIQRTERGDSAVYLCASSPGTARADTQYFGPGTRLTVL.

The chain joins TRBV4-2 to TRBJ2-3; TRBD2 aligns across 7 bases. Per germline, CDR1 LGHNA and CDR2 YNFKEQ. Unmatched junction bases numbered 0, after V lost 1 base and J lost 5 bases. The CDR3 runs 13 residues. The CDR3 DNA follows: TGTGCCAGCAGCCAAGCGGGGGGAGATACGCAGTATTTT. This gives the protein CASSQAGGDTQYF.

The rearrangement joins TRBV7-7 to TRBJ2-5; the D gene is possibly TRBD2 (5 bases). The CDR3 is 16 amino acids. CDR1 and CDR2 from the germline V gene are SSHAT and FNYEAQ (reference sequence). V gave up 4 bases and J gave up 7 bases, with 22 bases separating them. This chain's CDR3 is CASSSDRASFGGTQYF. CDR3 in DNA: TGTGCCAGCAGCTCGGATCGGGCTAGTTTTGGAGGGACCCAGTACTTC.

Here the CDR3 reads CAWSVQGTGEKLFF. CDR3 DNA sequence: TGTGCCTGGAGTGTGCAGGGAACTGGAGAAAAACTGTTTTTT. The V call is TRBV30, the J call TRBJ1-4, with D possibly matching TRBD1 (5 bases). With 0 bases removed from V and 8 bases from J, the gap between germline ends came to 13 bases. This CDR3 is 14 amino acids long. CDR1 and CDR2 from the germline V gene are GTSNPN and SVGIG (reference sequence).

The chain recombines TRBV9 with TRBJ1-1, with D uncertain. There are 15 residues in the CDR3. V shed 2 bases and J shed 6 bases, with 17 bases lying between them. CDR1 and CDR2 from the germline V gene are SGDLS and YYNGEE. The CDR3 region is CASSVGSPVGAEAFF. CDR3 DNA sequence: TGTGCCAGCAGCGTCGGATCCCCCGTCGGCGCTGAAGCTTTCTTT.

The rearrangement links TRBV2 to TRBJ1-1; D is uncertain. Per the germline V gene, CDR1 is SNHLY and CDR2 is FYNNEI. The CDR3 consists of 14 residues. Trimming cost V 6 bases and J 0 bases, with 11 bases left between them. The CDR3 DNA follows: TGTGCCAGCAGCGAGCGACGGGTGAACACTGAAGCTTTCTTT. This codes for CASSERRVNTEAFF.

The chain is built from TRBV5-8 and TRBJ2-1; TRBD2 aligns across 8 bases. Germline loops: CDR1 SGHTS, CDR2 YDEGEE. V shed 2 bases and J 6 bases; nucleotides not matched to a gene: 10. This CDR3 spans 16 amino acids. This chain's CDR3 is CASSFERGPAGNEQFF. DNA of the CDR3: TGTGCCAGCAGCTTCGAGCGGGGGCCCGCGGGCAATGAGCAGTTCTTC.

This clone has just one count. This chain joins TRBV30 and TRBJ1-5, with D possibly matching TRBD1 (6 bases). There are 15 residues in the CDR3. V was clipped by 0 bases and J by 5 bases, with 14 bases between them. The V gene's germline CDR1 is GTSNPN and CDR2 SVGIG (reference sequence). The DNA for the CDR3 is TGTGCCTGGAGTGTAAACGGGGGGCTAGATCAGCCCCAGCATTTT. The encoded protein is CAWSVNGGLDQPQHF.

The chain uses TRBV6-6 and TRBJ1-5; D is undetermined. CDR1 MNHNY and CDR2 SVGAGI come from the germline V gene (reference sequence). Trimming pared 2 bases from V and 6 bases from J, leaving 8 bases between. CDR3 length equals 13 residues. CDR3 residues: CASSYREGQPQHF. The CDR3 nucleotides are TGTGCCAGCAGTTACAGGGAGGGTCAGCCCCAGCATTTT.

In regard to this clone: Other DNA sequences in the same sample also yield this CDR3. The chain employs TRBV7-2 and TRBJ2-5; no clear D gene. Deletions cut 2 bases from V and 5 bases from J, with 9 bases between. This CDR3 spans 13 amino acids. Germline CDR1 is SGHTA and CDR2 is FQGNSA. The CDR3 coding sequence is TGTGCCAGCAGCTTATCCCTGGGCGAGACCCAGTACTTC. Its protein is CASSLSLGETQYF.

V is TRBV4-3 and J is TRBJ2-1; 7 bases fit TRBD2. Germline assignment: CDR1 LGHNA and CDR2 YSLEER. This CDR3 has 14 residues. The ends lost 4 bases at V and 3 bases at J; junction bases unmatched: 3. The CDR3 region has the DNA TGCGCCAGCAGCCCTGGACTAGGCTACAATGAGCAGTTCTTC. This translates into CASSPGLGYNEQFF.

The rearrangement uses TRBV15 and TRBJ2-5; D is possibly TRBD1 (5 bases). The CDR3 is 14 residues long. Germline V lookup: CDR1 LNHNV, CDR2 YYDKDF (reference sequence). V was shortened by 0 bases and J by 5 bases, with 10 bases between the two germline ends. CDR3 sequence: CATSRDVGPETQYF. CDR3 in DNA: TGTGCCACCAGCAGAGATGTGGGGCCGGAGACCCAGTACTTC. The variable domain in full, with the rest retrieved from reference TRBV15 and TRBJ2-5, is DAMVIQNPRYQVTQFGKPVTLSCSQTLNHNVMYWYQQKSSQAPKLLFHYYDKDFNNEADTPDNFQSRRPNTSFCFLDIRSPGLGDTAMYLCATSRDVGPETQYFGPGTRLLVL.

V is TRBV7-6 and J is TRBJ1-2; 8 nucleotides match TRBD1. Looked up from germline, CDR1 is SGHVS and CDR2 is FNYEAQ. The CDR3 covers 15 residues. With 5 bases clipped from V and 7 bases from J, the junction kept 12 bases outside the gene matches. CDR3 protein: CASSPNGRGLGGYTF. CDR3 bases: TGTGCCAGCAGCCCGAACGGCAGGGGGCTAGGTGGCTACACCTTC. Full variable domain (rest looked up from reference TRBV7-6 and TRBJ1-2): GAGVSQSPRYKVTKRGQDVALRCDPISGHVSLYWYRQALGQGPEFLTYFNYEAQQDKSGLPNDRFSAERPEGSISTLTIQRTEQRDSAMYRCASSPNGRGLGGYTFGSGTRLTVV.